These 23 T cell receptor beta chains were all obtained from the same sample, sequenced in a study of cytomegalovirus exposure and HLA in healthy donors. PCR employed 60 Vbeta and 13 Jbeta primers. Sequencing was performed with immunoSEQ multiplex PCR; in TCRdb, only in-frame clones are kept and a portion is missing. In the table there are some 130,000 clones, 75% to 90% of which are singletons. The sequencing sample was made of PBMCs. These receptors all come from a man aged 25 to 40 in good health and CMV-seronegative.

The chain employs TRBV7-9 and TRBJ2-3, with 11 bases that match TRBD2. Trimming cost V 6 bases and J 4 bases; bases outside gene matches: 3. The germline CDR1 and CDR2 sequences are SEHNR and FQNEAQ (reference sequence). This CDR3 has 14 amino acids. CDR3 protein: CASRLAGVPDTQYF. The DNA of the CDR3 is TGTGCCAGCAGACTAGCGGGAGTGCCAGATACGCAGTATTTT. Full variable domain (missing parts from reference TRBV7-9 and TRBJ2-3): DTGVSQNPRHKITKRGQNVTFRCDPISEHNRLYWYRQTLGQGPEFLTYFQNEAQLEKSRLLSDRFSAERPKGSFSTLEIQRTEQGDSAMYLCASRLAGVPDTQYFGPGTRLTVL.

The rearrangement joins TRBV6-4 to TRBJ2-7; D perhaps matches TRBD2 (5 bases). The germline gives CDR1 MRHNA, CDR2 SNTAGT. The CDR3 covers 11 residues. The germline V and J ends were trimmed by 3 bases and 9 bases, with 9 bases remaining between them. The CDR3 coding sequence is TGTGCCAGCAGTGATCCTAGCTGGCAGTACTTC. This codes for CASSDPSWQYF.

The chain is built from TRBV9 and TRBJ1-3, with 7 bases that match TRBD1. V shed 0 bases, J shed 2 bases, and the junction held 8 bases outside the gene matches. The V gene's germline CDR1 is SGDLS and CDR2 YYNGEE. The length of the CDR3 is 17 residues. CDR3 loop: CASSVEDRANPGNTIYF. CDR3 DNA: TGTGCCAGCAGCGTAGAAGACAGGGCAAACCCTGGAAACACCATATATTTT.

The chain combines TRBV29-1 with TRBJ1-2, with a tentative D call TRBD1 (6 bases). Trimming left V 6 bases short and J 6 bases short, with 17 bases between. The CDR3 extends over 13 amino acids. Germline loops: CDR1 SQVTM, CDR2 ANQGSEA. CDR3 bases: TGCAGCGTCCCGGGGGCGGGGGCAGATGGCTACACCTTC. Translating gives CSVPGAGADGYTF.

The DNA for the CDR3 is TGTGCCAGCAGCTTGTGGGCGATGGGGGCCAACGTCCTGACTTTC. Translating it yields CASSLWAMGANVLTF. The chain couples TRBV5-5 to TRBJ2-6; D is undetermined. With 1 base removed from V and 4 bases from J, the gap between germline ends came to 9 bases. The CDR3 is 15 residues long. From germline, CDR1 is SGHKS and CDR2 YYEKEE (reference sequence). Using reference TRBV5-5 and TRBJ2-6 for the parts outside the CDR3, the full variable domain is DAGVTQSPTHLIKTRGQQVTLRCSPISGHKSVSWYQQVLGQGPQFIFQYYEKEERGRGNFPDRFSARQFPNYSSELNVNALLLGDSALYLCASSLWAMGANVLTFGAGSRLTVL.

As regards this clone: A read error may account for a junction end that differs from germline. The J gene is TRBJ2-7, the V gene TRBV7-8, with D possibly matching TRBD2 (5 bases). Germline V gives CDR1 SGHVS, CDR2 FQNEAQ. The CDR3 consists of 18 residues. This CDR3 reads CASNLGLAGPLRSYEQYF. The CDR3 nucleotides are TGTGCCAGCAACTTAGGGTTGGCGGGCCCGCTTCGGAGCTACGAGCAGTACTTC.

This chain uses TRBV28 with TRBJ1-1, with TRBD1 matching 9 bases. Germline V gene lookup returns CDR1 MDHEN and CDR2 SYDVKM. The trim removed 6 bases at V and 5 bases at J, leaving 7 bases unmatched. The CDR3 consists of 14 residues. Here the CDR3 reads CASSMGQGHTEAFF. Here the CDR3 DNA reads TGTGCCAGCAGCATGGGACAGGGTCATACTGAAGCTTTCTTT.

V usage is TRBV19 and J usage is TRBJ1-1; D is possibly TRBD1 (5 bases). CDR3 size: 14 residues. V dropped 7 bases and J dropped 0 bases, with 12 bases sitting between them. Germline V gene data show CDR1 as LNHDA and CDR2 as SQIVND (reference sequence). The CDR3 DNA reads TGTGCCAGTACGAAACAGGCGATGAACACTGAAGCTTTCTTT. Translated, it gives CASTKQAMNTEAFF.

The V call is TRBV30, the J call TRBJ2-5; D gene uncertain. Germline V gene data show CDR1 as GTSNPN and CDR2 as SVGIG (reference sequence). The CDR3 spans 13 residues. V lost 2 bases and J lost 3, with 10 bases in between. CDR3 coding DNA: TGTGCCTGGAGTAAACTTATCAAAGAGACCCAGTACTTC. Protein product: CAWSKLIKETQYF. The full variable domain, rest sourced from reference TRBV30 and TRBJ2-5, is SQTIHQWPATLVQPVGSPLSLECTVEGTSNPNLYWYRQAAGRGLQLLFYSVGIGQISSEVPQNLSASRPQDRQFILSSKKLLLSDSGFYLCAWSKLIKETQYFGPGTRLLVL.

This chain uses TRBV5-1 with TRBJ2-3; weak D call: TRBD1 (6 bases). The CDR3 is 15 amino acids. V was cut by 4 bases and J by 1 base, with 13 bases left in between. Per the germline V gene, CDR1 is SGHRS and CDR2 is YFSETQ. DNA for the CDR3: TGCGCCAGCAGCATCACAGGGTCCCGCACAGATACGCAGTATTTT. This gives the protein CASSITGSRTDTQYF.

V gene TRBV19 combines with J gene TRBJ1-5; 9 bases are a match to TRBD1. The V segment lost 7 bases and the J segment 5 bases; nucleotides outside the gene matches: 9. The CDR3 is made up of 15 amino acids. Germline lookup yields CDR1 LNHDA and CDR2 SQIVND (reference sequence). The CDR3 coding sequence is TGTGCCAGTACACCGGGACAGGGCGTTGATCAGCCCCAGCATTTT. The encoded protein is CASTPGQGVDQPQHF.

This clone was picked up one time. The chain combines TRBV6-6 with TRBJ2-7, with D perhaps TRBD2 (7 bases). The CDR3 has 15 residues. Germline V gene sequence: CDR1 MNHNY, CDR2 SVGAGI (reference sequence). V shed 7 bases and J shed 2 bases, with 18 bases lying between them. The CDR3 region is CASTFSAGATYEQYF. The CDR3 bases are TGTGCCAGCACATTTTCCGCGGGGGCCACCTACGAGCAGTACTTC.

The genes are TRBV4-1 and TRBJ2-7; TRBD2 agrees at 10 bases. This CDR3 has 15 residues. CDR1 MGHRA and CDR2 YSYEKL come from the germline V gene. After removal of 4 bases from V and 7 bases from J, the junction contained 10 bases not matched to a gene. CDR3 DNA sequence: TGCGCCAGCAGCCGACCGGGACTAGCGCCCCCAGAGCAGTACTTC. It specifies CASSRPGLAPPEQYF.

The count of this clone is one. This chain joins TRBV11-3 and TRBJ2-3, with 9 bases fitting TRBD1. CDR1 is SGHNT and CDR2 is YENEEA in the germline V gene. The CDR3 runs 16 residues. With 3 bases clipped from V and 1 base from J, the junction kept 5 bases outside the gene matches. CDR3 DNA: TGTGCCAGCAGCTTCCCGGGACAGGGTGGCACAGATACGCAGTATTTT. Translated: CASSFPGQGGTDTQYF.

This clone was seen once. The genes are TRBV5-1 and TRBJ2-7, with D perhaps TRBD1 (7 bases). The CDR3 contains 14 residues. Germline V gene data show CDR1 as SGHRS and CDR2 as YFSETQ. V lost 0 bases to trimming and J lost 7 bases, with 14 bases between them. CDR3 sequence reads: CASSLGQGGREQYF. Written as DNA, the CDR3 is TGCGCCAGCAGCTTGGGACAGGGAGGTAGGGAGCAGTACTTC.

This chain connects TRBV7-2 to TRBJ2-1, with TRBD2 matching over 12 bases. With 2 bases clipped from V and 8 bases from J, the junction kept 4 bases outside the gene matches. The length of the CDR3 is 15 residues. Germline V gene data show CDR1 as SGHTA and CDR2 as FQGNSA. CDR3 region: CASSLLAGGVDEQFF. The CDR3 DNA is TGTGCCAGCAGCTTACTAGCGGGAGGGGTCGATGAGCAGTTCTTC.

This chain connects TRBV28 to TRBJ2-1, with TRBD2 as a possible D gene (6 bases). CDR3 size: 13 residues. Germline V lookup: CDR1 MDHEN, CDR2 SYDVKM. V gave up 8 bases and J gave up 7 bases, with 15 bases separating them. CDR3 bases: TGTGCCAGCCTCTCCTCCGGGGGAAATGAGCAGTTCTTC. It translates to CASLSSGGNEQFF.

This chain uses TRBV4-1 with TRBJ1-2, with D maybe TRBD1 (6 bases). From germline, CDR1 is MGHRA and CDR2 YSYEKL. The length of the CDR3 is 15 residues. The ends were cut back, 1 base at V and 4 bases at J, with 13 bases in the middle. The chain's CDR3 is CASSQVSGGSYGYTF. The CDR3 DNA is TGCGCCAGCAGCCAAGTATCTGGGGGCAGCTATGGCTACACCTTC.

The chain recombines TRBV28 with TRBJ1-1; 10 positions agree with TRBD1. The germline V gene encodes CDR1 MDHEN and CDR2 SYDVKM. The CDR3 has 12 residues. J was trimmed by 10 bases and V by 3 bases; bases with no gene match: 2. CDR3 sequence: CASSLTGGAAFF. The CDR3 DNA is TGTGCCAGCAGTTTGACAGGGGGCGCAGCTTTCTTT.

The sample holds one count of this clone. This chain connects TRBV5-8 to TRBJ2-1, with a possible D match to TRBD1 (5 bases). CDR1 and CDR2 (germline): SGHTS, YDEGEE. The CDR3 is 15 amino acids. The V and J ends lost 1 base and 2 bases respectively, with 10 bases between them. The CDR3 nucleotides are TGTGCCAGCAGCTTGTCAGGGAAGCCCTACAATGAGCAGTTCTTC. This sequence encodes CASSLSGKPYNEQFF.

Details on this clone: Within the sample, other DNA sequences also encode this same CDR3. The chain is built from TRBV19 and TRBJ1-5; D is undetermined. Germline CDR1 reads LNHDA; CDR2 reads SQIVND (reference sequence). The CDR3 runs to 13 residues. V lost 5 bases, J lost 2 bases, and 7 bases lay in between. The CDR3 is CASSPGGNQPQHF. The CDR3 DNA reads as TGTGCCAGTAGTCCGGGAGGCAATCAGCCCCAGCATTTT.

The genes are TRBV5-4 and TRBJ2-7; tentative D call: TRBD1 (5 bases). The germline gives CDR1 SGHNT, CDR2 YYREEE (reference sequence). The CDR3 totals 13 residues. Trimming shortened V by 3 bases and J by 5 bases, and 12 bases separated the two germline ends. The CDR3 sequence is CASSSERGNEQYF. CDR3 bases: TGTGCCAGCAGCTCGGAAAGGGGTAACGAGCAGTACTTC.

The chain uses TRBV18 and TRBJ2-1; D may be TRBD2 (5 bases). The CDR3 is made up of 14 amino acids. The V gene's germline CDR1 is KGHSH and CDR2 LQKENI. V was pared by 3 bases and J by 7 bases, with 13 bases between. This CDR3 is CASSPPLWENEQFF. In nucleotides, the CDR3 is TGTGCCAGCTCACCTCCCCTCTGGGAGAATGAGCAGTTCTTC.